The clone carrying this T cell receptor (beta chain) was seen a few times. The data are from a study of early T cells in non-severe SARS-CoV-2 infection. Study as a whole: Sequencing of unsorted whole blood was done on bulk RNA, leaving chains unpaired.

Individually, cDNA molecules had unique molecular identifiers attached to them. TCRdb independently ran MiXCR on the 5' RACE reads; one entry per CDR3 protein. The sample lists 29,000 or so distinct CDR3 sequences; about 4.8% were seen once. The origin of this receptor is an adult who was a healthcare worker with PCR-confirmed SARS-CoV-2 infection or an uninfected control (not recorded which). The sample taken for sequencing was whole blood.

Here the CDR3 reads CASSPMDSYSGNTIYF. The CDR3 DNA reads as TGTGCCAGCTCCCCTATGGACAGTTACTCTGGAAACACCATATATTTT. The chain has TRBV18 and TRBJ1-3; weak D call: TRBD1 (6 bases). CDR1 is KGHSH and CDR2 is LQKENI in the germline V gene. This CDR3 has 16 residues. The V gene lost 6 bases and the J gene lost 0 bases, with 15 bases spanning the gap.